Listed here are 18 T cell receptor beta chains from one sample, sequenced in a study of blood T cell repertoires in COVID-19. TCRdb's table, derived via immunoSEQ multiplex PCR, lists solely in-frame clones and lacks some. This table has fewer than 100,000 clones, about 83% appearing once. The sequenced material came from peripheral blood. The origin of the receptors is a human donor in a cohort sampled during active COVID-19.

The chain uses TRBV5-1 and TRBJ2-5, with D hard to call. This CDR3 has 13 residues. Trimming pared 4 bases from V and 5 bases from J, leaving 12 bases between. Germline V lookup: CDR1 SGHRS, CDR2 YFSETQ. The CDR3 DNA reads TGCGCCAGCAGCGGAGTTGGGTTGGAGACCCAGTACTTC. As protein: CASSGVGLETQYF. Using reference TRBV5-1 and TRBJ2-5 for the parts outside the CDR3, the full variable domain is KAGVTQTPRYLIKTRGQQVTLSCSPISGHRSVSWYQQTPGQGLQFLFEYFSETQRNKGNFPGRFSGRQFSNSRSEMNVSTLELGDSALYLCASSGVGLETQYFGPGTRLLVL.

The CDR3 here is CASSRDQGLSTDTQYF. Written as DNA, the CDR3 is TGTGCCAGCAGCCGAGACCAGGGGCTCAGCACAGATACGCAGTATTTT. The chain is built from TRBV14 and TRBJ2-3; D may be TRBD1 (6 bases). Trimming pared 4 bases from V and 0 bases from J, leaving 14 bases between. This CDR3 spans 16 amino acids. The V gene's germline CDR1 is SGHDN and CDR2 FVKESK.

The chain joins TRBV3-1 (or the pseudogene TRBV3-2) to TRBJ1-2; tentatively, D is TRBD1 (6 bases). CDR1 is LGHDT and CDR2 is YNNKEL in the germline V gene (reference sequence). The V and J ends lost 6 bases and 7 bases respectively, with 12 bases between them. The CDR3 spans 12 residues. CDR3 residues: CASSPTGFGYTF. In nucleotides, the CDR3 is TGTGCCAGCAGTCCCACAGGGTTTGGCTACACCTTC.

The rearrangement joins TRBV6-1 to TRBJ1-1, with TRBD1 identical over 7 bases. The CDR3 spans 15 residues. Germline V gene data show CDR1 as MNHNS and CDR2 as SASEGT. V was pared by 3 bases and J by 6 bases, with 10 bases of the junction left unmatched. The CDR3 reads CASSETGYRNSEAFF. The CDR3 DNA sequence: TGTGCCAGCAGTGAGACAGGGTATCGCAACTCTGAAGCTTTCTTT.

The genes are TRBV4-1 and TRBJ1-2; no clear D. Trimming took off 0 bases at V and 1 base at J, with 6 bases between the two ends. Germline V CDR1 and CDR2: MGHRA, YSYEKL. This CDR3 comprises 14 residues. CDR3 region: CASSQDTINYGYTF. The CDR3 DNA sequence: TGCGCCAGCAGCCAAGACACTATTAACTATGGCTACACCTTC.

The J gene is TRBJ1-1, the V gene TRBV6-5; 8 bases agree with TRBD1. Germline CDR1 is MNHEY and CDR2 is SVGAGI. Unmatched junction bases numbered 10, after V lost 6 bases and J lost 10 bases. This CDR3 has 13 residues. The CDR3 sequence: CASRTPGGLVAFF. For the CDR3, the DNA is TGTGCCAGCAGGACCCCAGGGGGCTTGGTAGCTTTCTTT.

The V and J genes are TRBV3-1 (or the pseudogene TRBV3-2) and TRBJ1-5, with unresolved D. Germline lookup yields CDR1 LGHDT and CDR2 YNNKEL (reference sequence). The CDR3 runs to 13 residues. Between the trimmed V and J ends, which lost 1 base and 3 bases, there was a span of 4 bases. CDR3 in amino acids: CASSQAYNQPQHF. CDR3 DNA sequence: TGTGCCAGCAGCCAAGCGTACAATCAGCCCCAGCATTTT.

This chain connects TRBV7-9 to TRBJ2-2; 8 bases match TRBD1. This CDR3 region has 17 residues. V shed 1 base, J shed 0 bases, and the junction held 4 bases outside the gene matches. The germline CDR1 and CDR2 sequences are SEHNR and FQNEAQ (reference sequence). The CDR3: CASSLGTGTANTGELFF. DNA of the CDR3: TGTGCCAGCAGCTTAGGGACAGGGACCGCGAACACCGGGGAGCTGTTTTTT. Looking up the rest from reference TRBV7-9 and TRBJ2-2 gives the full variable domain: DTGVSQNPRHKITKRGQNVTFRCDPISEHNRLYWYRQTLGQGPEFLTYFQNEAQLEKSRLLSDRFSAERPKGSFSTLEIQRTEQGDSAMYLCASSLGTGTANTGELFFGEGSRLTVL.

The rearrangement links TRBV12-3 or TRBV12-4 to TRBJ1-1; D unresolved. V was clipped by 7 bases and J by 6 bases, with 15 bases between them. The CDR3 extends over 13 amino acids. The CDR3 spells CASTLHIFAEAFF. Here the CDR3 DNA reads TGTGCCAGCACCCTGCACATCTTCGCTGAAGCTTTCTTT.

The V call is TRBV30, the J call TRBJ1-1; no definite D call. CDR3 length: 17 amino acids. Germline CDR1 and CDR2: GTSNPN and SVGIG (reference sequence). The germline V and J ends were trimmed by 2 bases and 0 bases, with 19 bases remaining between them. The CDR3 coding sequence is TGTGCCTGGAGTCCCGGGGATCCCTTCCCGATGAACACTGAAGCTTTCTTT. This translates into CAWSPGDPFPMNTEAFF.

CDR3 in amino acids: CASSPVTTSGRTDTQYF. CDR3 nucleotide sequence: TGTGCCAGCAGCCCAGTCACGACTAGCGGGCGGACAGATACGCAGTATTTT. The chain has TRBV7-6 and TRBJ2-3; 10 bases agree with TRBD2. CDR1 and CDR2 from the germline V gene are SGHVS and FNYEAQ. The V and J ends lost 5 bases and 3 bases, in that order; junction bases with no gene match: 11. The CDR3 length is 17 residues.

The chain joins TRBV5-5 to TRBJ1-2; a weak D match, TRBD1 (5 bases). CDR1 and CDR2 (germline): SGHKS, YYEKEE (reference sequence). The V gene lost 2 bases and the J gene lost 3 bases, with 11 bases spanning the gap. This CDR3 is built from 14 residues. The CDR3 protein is CASSFGDRYYGYTF. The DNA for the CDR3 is TGTGCCAGCAGCTTTGGTGACAGATACTATGGCTACACCTTC.

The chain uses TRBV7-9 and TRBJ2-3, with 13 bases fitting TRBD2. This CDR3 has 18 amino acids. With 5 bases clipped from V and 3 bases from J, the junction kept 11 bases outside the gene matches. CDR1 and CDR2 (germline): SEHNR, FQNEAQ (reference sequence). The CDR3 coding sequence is TGTGCCAGCAGCCCCCTCGCACTAGCGGGAGGGCCGACAGATACGCAGTATTTT. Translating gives CASSPLALAGGPTDTQYF. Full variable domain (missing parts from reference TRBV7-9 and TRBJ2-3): DTGVSQNPRHKITKRGQNVTFRCDPISEHNRLYWYRQTLGQGPEFLTYFQNEAQLEKSRLLSDRFSAERPKGSFSTLEIQRTEQGDSAMYLCASSPLALAGGPTDTQYFGPGTRLTVL.

CDR3: CASSSTEKGTDYEQYF. The CDR3 DNA is TGTGCCAGCAGCTCCACCGAGAAGGGGACAGACTACGAGCAGTACTTC. This sequence joins TRBV7-3 and TRBJ2-7; 7 nucleotides line up with TRBD1. The trim removed 4 bases at V and 3 bases at J, leaving 12 bases unmatched. Germline loops: CDR1 SGHTA, CDR2 FQGTGA. This CDR3 contains 16 residues. The full variable domain, completed using reference TRBV7-3 and TRBJ2-7, is GAGVSQTPSNKVTEKGKYVELRCDPISGHTALYWYRQSLGQGPEFLIYFQGTGAADDSGLPNDRFFAVRPEGSVSTLKIQRTERGDSAVYLCASSSTEKGTDYEQYFGPGTRLTVT.

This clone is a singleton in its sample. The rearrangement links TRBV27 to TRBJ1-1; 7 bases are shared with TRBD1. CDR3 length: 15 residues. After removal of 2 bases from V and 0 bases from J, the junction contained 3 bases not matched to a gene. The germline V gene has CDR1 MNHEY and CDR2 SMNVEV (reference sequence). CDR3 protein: CASSLVGGLNTEAFF. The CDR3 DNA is TGTGCCAGCAGTTTAGTAGGGGGCCTGAACACTGAAGCTTTCTTT.

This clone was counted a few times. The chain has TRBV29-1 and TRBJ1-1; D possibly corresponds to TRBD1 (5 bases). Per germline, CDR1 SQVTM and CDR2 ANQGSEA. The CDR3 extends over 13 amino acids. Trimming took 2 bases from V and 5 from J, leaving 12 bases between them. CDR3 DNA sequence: TGCAGCGTTGAAAGGGGCAGTGGAACTGAAGCTTTCTTT. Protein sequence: CSVERGSGTEAFF.

This CDR3 reads CASSQVEARAGGELFF. CDR3 bases: TGCGCCAGCAGCCAAGTTGAGGCCCGAGCGGGCGGGGAGCTGTTTTTT. The V and J genes are TRBV4-1 and TRBJ2-2; possible D gene TRBD2, 6 bases. Germline V lookup: CDR1 MGHRA, CDR2 YSYEKL. V was cut by 1 base and J by 7 bases, with 16 bases left in between. The CDR3 has 16 amino acids.

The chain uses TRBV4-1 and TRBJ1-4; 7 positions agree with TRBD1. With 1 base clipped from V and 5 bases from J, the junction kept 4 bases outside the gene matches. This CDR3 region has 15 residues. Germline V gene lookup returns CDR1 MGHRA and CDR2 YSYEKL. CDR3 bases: TGCGCCAGCAGCCAAGCCGGGACAGAAAATGAAAAACTGTTTTTT. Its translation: CASSQAGTENEKLFF.